The T cell receptor (beta chain) under discussion was sequenced for a study of T-cell memory formation after mild COVID-19. The CDR3 loop spans 16 amino acids. V trimming: 0 bases; J trimming: 4 bases; junction bases outside the gene matches: 10. Germline V gene sequence: CDR1 SGDLS, CDR2 YYNGEE. 5'RACE primed at constant segments yielded TCR alpha and TCR beta cDNA libraries bearing sample barcodes and UMIs. TCRdb reanalysed the 5' RACE reads using MiXCR and keeps one entry per CDR3 protein. The sample holds about 540,000 distinct CDR3 sequences, roughly 22% seen once. In its sample, this clonotype was seen once.

This chain links TRBV9 with TRBJ2-7; 7 nucleotides align to TRBD2. The receptor comes from an adult woman who had mild COVID-19 (a few samples of this study predate the infection). Cell type and time point are not known. The specimen sequenced was PBMCs or a T cell subset sorted from them (not recorded which). CDR3 region: CASSVGFSGPTYEQYF. The CDR3 DNA reads as TGTGCCAGCAGCGTAGGCTTTAGCGGGCCAACGTACGAGCAGTACTTC.